This T cell receptor (beta chain) appears in the sequencing data of a study of T cell repertoires in cytomegalovirus infection. Background on the study: Through public TCR beta signatures, both CMV infection and matching HLA type were indicated.

This clonotype has at least ten counts. Its cognate antigen is unknown. The CDR3 spans 13 residues. Trimming pared 6 bases from V and 7 bases from J, leaving 13 bases between. Germline V CDR1 and CDR2: SNHLY, FYNNEI. Study-wide results and caveats: The response measured ex vivo was dominated by TCR beta clonotypes (HLA-C-restricted and CMV-specific). Pooled public TCR beta family frequency picked out CMV carriers with the relevant HLA.

One entry per CDR3 protein, called by TCRdb with MiXCR from the reads. The sample carries roughly 500,000 distinct CDR3 sequences, about 10% recorded once. This receptor was taken from a human donor in good health (CMV status not recorded). Some clones in this sample may be carry-over from other donors' samples. Sequencing used PBMCs. This sequence joins TRBV2 and TRBJ2-1; possibly TRBD1 or TRBD2 for D (5 bases each). The CDR3 is CASSGTVGNEQFF. The DNA of the CDR3 is TGTGCCAGCAGCGGGACCGTCGGAAATGAGCAGTTCTTC.